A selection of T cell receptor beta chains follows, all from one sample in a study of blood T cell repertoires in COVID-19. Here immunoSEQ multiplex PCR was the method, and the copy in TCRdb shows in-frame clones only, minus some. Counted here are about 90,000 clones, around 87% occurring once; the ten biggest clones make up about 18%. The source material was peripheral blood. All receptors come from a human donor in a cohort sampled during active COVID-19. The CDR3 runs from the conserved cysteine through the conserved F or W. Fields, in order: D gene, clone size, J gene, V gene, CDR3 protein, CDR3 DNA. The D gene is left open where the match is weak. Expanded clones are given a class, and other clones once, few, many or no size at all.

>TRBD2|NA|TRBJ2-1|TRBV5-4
CASSPDGGGAYEQFF
TGTGCCAGCAGCCCCGATGGCGGGGGGGCTTATGAGCAGTTCTTC
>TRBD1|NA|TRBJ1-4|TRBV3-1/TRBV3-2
CASSQVQGGEKEKLFF
TGTGCCAGCAGCCAAGTCCAGGGGGGCGAGAAGGAAAAACTGTTTTTT
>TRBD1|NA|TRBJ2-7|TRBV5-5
CASTNGQGSYEQYF
TGTGCCAGCACCAATGGACAGGGTTCCTACGAGCAGTACTTC
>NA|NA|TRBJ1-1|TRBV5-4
CASTTLRNPTEAFF
TGTGCCAGCACGACACTCCGGAACCCTACTGAAGCTTTCTTT
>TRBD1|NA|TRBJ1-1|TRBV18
CASSIGQGATEAFF
TGTGCCAGCTCAATTGGACAGGGGGCAACTGAAGCTTTCTTT
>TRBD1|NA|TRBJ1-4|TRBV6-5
CASSYSDRVPKKLFF
TGTGCCAGCAGTTACTCTGACAGGGTCCCTAAAAAACTGTTTTTT
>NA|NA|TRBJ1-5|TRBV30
CAWRDSPAGGPQHF
TGTGCCTGGAGAGACAGCCCAGCGGGGGGGCCCCAGCATTTT
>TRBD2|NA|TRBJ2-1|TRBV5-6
CASSLTSGGAGEQFF
TGTGCCAGCAGCCTAACTAGCGGGGGGGCCGGGGAGCAGTTCTTC
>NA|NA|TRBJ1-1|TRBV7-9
CASLRGQGLTEAFF
TGTGCCAGCCTAAGGGGTCAGGGGCTCACTGAAGCTTTCTTT
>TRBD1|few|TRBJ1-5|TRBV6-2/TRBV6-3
CASSLSRDRASNQPQHF
TGTGCCAGCAGTTTGTCCCGGGACAGGGCTAGCAATCAGCCCCAGCATTTT
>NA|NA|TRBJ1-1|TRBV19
CASSIDRSARAEAFF
TGTGCCAGTAGTATAGATCGTTCGGCTCGGGCTGAAGCTTTCTTT
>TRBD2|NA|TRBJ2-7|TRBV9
CASSPQTSGGAPYEQYF
TGTGCCAGCAGCCCGCAAACTAGCGGGGGGGCCCCCTACGAGCAGTACTTC
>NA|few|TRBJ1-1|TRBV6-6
CASSYGDINTEAFF
TGTGCCAGCAGTTACGGTGACATCAACACTGAAGCTTTCTTT
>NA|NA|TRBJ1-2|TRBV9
CASSVEAGAVYGYTF
TGTGCCAGCAGCGTAGAAGCGGGAGCGGTCTATGGCTACACCTTC
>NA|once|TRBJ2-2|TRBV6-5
CASTTPGTSPGELFF
TGTGCCAGCACCACCCCAGGGACTTCCCCCGGGGAGCTGTTTTTT
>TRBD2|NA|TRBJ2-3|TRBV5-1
CASSTGTSGTDTQYF
TGCGCCAGCAGCACCGGGACTAGCGGTACAGATACGCAGTATTTT
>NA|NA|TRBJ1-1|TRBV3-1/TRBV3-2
CASSQAHHRNTEAFF
TGTGCCAGCAGCCAAGCACACCACAGGAACACTGAAGCTTTCTTT
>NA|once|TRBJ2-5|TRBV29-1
CSVETVETQYF
TGCAGCGTTGAGACAGTAGAGACCCAGTACTTC
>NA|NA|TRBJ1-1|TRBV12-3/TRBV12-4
CASSKTKNTEAFF
TGTGCCAGCAGTAAGACTAAGAACACTGAAGCTTTCTTT
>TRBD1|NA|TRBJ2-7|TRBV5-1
CASSSTGGAGEQYF
TGCGCCAGCAGCTCGACAGGGGGCGCGGGCGAGCAGTACTTC
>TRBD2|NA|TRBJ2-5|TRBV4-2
CASSQTTVAGETQYF
TGTGCCAGCAGCCAAACGACGGTAGCGGGAGAGACCCAGTACTTC
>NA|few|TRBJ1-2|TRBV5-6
CASSFLSRPGSGYTF
TGTGCCAGCAGCTTCTTATCCCGTCCAGGGTCCGGCTACACCTTC
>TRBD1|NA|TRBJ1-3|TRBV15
CATSRTTGAGNTIYF
TGTGCCACCAGCAGAACCACAGGGGCTGGAAACACCATATATTTT
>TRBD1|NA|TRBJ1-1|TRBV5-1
CASSWGQGIMNTEAFF
TGCGCCAGCAGCTGGGGACAGGGGATAATGAACACTGAAGCTTTCTTT
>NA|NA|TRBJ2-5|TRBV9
CASSVGHRQETQYF
TGTGCCAGCAGCGTAGGACACCGCCAAGAGACCCAGTACTTC
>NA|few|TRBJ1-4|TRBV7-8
CASSLAAGTTNEKLFF
TGTGCCAGCAGCTTAGCCGCCGGGACAACTAATGAAAAACTGTTTTTT
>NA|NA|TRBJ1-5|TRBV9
CASRIVGGINQPQHF
TGTGCCAGCAGAATCGTCGGGGGAATCAATCAGCCCCAGCATTTT
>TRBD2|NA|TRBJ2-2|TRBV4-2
CASSHLLAGGRTGELFF
TGTGCCAGCAGCCACCTATTAGCGGGGGGGCGGACCGGGGAGCTGTTTTTT
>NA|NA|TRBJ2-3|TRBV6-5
CASSYGASSTDTQYF
TGTGCCAGCAGTTACGGAGCGTCTAGCACAGATACGCAGTATTTT
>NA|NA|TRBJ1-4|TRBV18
CASSGGVAEKLFF
TGTGCCAGCTCAGGAGGAGTGGCTGAAAAACTGTTTTTT
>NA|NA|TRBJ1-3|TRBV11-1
CASSSGIGVSGNTIYF
TGTGCCAGCAGCTCGGGGATAGGCGTCTCTGGAAACACCATATATTTT
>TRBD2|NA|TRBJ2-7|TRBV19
CASSIGTSGGANHYEQYF
TGTGCCAGTAGTATAGGGACTAGCGGGGGAGCGAATCACTACGAGCAGTACTTC
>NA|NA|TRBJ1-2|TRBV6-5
CASSPPSRAYYGYTF
TGTGCCAGCAGTCCCCCCAGCAGGGCGTACTATGGCTACACCTTC
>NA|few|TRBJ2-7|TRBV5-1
CASSFDRRFYEQYF
TGCGCCAGCAGCTTCGACAGGAGATTCTACGAGCAGTACTTC
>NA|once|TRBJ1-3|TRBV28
CASSGGYTIYF
TGTGCCAGCAGTGGAGGGTACACCATATATTTT
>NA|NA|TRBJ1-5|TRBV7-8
CASSLIPGSNQPQHF
TGTGCCAGCAGCTTAATCCCAGGGTCGAATCAGCCCCAGCATTTT
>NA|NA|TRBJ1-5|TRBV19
CATGDGQPQHF
TGTGCCACAGGGGACGGTCAGCCCCAGCATTTT
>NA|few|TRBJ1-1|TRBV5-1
CASSMEVTGNTEAFF
TGCGCCAGCAGCATGGAGGTCACAGGGAACACTGAAGCTTTCTTT
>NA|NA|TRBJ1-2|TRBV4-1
CASSPVSETVYGYTF
TGCGCCAGCAGCCCAGTCTCGGAGACAGTCTATGGCTACACCTTC
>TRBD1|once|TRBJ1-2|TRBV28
CASSLLGQGNGYTF
TGTGCCAGCAGTTTATTGGGACAGGGTAACGGCTACACCTTC
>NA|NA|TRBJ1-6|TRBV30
CAWSRELDSPLHF
TGTGCCTGGAGTCGGGAATTGGATTCACCCCTCCACTTT
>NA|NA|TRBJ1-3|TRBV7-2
CASSPQRISGNTIYF
TGTGCCAGCAGCCCACAGAGAATCTCTGGAAACACCATATATTTT
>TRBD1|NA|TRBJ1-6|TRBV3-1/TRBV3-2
CASSHGTGTNSPLHF
TGTGCCAGCAGCCATGGGACAGGGACTAATTCACCCCTCCACTTT
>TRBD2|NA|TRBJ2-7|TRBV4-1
CASTPGVAGLAYEQYF
TGCGCCAGCACCCCGGGGGTAGCGGGATTGGCCTACGAGCAGTACTTC
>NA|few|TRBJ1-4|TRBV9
CASSVEDGTGGEKLFF
TGTGCCAGCAGCGTCGAAGATGGGACGGGAGGGGAAAAACTGTTTTTT
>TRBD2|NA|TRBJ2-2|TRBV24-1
CATSASGGAYTGELFF
TGTGCCACCAGTGCTAGCGGGGGGGCCTACACCGGGGAGCTGTTTTTT
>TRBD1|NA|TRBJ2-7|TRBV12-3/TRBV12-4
CASSLDRDHEQYF
TGTGCCAGCAGCCTCGACAGGGACCACGAGCAGTACTTC
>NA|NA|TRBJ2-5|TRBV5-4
CASSDPGGARKTQYF
TGTGCCAGCAGCGATCCTGGGGGCGCTAGGAAGACCCAGTACTTC
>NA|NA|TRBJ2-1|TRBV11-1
CASSFAGDDEQFF
TGTGCCAGCAGCTTTGCAGGGGACGATGAGCAGTTCTTC
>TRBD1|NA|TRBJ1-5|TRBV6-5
CASSATGGTNQPQHF
TGTGCCAGCAGCGCTACAGGGGGAACTAATCAGCCCCAGCATTTT
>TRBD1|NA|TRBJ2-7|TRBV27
CASSLRQGNSYEQYF
TGTGCCAGCAGTTTGCGACAGGGAAACTCCTACGAGCAGTACTTC
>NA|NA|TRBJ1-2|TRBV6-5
CASSYETGTLNYGYTF
TGTGCCAGCAGTTACGAAACCGGGACATTAAACTATGGCTACACCTTC
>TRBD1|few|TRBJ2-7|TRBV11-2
CASSPDRGNEQYF
TGTGCCAGCAGCCCGGACAGGGGAAACGAGCAGTACTTC
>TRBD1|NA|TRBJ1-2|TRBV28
CASSQPNWGQGRSRGYTF
TGTGCCAGCAGCCAACCGAATTGGGGACAGGGGCGGTCGCGTGGCTACACCTTC
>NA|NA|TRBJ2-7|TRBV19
CASSTPTDISYEQYF
TGTGCCAGTAGTACCCCGACAGACATATCCTACGAGCAGTACTTC
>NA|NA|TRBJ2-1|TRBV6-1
CASSEAGLVVVFF
TGTGCCAGCAGTGAAGCGGGGCTAGTTGTTGTGTTCTTC
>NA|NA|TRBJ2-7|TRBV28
CASSSPAGTYEQYF
TGTGCCAGCAGTTCCCCGGCAGGGACCTACGAGCAGTACTTC
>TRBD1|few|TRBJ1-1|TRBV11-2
CASSTRTGSTEAFF
TGTGCCAGCAGCACTAGGACAGGGTCCACTGAAGCTTTCTTT
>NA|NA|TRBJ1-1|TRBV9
CASNVDETDTEAFF
TGTGCCAGCAACGTAGATGAGACAGACACTGAAGCTTTCTTT
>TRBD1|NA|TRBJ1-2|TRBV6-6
CASRPDRSSYGYTF
TGTGCCAGCAGACCGGACAGGTCGAGCTATGGCTACACCTTC